This T cell receptor (beta chain) is from a study of post-analysis software for immune sequencing data. Unique molecular identifiers tagged the TCR beta cDNA libraries. Input of roughly 0.95 to 11 million T cells yielded a few hundred thousand cDNA molecules. One entry per CDR3 protein, called by TCRdb with MiXCR from the PCR reads. The table shows more than 500,000 distinct CDR3 sequences, with around 36% occurring only once. CDR3 length equals 14 residues. Per the germline V gene, CDR1 is SGHDT and CDR2 is YYEEEE. V was cut by 6 bases and J by 0 bases, with 11 bases left in between. This clonotype has a handful of counts. The target antigen is unknown. Whole-study results and caveats: Comparison of patients with controls showed roughly five TRBV segments more frequent in patients, TRBV5-6, TRBV5-1 and TRBV20-1 among them.

V and J are TRBV5-6 and TRBJ2-3; D is unclear. The receptor was isolated from a girl under 18 with multiple sclerosis. What was sequenced was blood. CDR3 sequence: CASTLLTSTDTQYF. The CDR3 nucleotides read TGTGCCAGCACCCTTCTTACTAGCACAGATACGCAGTATTTT.